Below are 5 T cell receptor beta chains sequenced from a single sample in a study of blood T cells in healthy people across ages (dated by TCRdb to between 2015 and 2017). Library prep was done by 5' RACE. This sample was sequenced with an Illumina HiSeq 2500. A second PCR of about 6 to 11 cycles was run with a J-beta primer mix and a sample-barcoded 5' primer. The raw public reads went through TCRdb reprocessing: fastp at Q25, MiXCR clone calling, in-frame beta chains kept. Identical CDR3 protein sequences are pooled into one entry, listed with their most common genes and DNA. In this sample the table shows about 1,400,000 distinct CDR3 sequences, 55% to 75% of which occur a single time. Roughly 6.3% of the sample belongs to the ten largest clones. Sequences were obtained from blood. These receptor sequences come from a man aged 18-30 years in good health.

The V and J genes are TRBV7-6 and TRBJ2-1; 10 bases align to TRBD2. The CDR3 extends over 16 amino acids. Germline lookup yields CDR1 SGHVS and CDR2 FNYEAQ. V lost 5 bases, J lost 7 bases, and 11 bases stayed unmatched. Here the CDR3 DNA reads TGTGCCAGCAGCCTACAATCTAGCGGGAGCAGAAATGAGCAGTTCTTC. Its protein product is CASSLQSSGSRNEQFF.

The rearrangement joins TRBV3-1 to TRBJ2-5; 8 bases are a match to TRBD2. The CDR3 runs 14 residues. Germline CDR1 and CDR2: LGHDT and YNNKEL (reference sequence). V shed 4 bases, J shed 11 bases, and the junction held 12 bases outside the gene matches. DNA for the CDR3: TGTGCCAGCAGCCCGACTAGCGAATACAATGAGCAGTACTTC. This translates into CASSPTSEYNEQYF.

CDR3 amino acids: CASSLDGAGEQYF. The CDR3 DNA is TGCGCCAGCAGCTTGGACGGAGCTGGGGAGCAGTACTTC. This chain connects TRBV5-1 to TRBJ2-7; D gene uncertain. This CDR3 contains 13 residues. The germline V gene has CDR1 SGHRS and CDR2 YFSETQ. Trimming cost V 0 bases and J 7 bases, with 11 bases left between them.

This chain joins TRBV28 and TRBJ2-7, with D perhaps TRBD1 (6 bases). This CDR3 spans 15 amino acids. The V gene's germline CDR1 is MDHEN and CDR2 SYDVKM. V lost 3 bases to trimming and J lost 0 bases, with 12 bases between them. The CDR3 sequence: CASSFPDSPSYEQYF. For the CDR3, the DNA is TGTGCCAGCAGTTTCCCGGACAGTCCCTCCTACGAGCAGTACTTC.

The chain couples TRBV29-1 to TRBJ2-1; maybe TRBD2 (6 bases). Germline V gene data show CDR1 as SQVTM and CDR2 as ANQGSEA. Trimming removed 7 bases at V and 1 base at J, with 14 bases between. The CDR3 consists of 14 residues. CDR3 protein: CSGGDLGSYNEQFF. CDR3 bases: TGCAGCGGGGGGGATCTCGGATCCTACAATGAGCAGTTCTTC.